This note documents a single TCR beta chain sequence. The antigen remains unidentified. The CDR3 contains 16 residues. Per the germline V gene, CDR1 is SNHLY and CDR2 is FYNNEI. J was trimmed by 5 bases and V by 5 bases; bases with no gene match: 9. Assay runs were performed at deep level. Produced via immunoSEQ multiplex PCR; TCRdb's table is partial and in-frame only. The sample shows about 1.1 million clones, about 80% of them seen only once. The data stem from a study of shared clonotypes between healthy human individuals. Study findings and constraints: A generally larger estimated richness was seen in naive subsets than in memory subsets. Sampling involved blood alone; tissue repertoires likely differ. The generation probabilities recorded for non-shared clonotypes fell below those of clonotypes shared by all four donors.

J is TRBJ2-2 and V is TRBV2; TRBD1 agrees at 9 bases. The receptor was isolated from a young man in good health. Some clones in this sample may be carry-over from other donors' samples. The sequencing input was memory CD4+ T cells from PBMCs. The sample's subset: CD45RA-negative fraction. DNA of the CDR3: TGTGCCAGCAGTAAAAAGACAGGGGGGAGAACCGGGGAGCTGTTTTTT. It codes for CASSKKTGGRTGELFF.